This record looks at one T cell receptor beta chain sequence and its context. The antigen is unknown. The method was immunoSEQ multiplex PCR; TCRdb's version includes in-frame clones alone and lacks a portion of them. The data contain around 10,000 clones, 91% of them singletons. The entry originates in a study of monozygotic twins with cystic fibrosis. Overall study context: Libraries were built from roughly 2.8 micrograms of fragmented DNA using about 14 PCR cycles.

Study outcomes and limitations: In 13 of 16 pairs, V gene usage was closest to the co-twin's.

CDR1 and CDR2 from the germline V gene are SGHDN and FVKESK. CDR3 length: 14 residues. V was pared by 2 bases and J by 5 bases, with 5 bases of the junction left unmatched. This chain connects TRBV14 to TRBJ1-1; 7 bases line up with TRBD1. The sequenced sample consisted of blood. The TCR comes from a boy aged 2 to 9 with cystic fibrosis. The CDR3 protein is CASSQRGLGTEAFF. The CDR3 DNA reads TGTGCCAGCAGCCAAAGGGGGCTTGGTACTGAAGCTTTCTTT.